The 26 T cell receptor beta chains below were found in one sample sequenced in a study of blood T cells in healthy people across ages. Through a sample-barcoded 5' primer and a J-beta primer mix, a second PCR was run for roughly 7 to 12 cycles. TCRdb reprocessed the 5' RACE reads with MiXCR, giving one entry per CDR3 protein. The table has about 800,000 distinct CDR3 sequences, 20% to 30% seen once. This same sample was also part of a study on T cells of mothers and their children.

Sequenced material: blood. Every receptor here comes from a boy between 10 and 17 years old in good health.

This clonotype appeared a few times. The chain carries TRBV14 and TRBJ2-6; D not certain. This CDR3 is 15 amino acids long. The V gene lost 3 bases and the J gene lost 4 bases, with 10 bases spanning the gap. From germline, CDR1 is SGHDN and CDR2 FVKESK. The CDR3 spells CASSQAGRGANVLTF. The CDR3 DNA is TGTGCCAGCAGCCAGGCCGGAAGGGGGGCCAACGTCCTGACTTTC. Combining the CDR3 with reference TRBV14 and TRBJ2-6 gives the whole variable domain EAGVTQFPSHSVIEKGQTVTLRCDPISGHDNLYWYRRVMGKEIKFLLHFVKESKQDESGMPNNRFLAERTGGTYSTLKVQPAELEDSGVYFCASSQAGRGANVLTFGAGSRLTVL.

J is TRBJ2-5 and V is TRBV4-3, with 9 positions matching TRBD2. With 4 bases clipped from V and 3 bases from J, the junction kept 3 bases outside the gene matches. CDR3 size: 14 residues. Per germline, CDR1 LGHNA and CDR2 YSLEER. CDR3 sequence: CASSRVAGEETQYF. DNA of the CDR3: TGCGCCAGCAGCCGAGTAGCGGGGGAAGAGACCCAGTACTTC.

In this sample, this clonotype turned up a few times. The V gene is TRBV7-8, the J gene TRBJ1-4; D ambiguous. Germline assignment: CDR1 SGHVS and CDR2 FQNEAQ. The ends were cut back, 4 bases at V and 7 bases at J, with 22 bases in the middle. CDR3 length equals 17 residues. CDR3 bases: TGTGCCAGCAGCTCAGCAGGCCTCCCCCGCCCGGGTGAAAAACTGTTTTTT. This encodes CASSSAGLPRPGEKLFF.

In this sample, this clonotype turned up a few times. The V and J genes are TRBV5-1 and TRBJ2-1, with TRBD2 identical over 9 bases. Germline CDR1 is SGHRS and CDR2 is YFSETQ. With V trimmed by 9 bases and J by 4 bases, 8 bases remained unmatched. The CDR3 length is 14 residues. The chain's CDR3 is CATRAGGIYNEQFF. In DNA form, the CDR3 reads TGCGCCACCAGAGCGGGGGGCATTTACAATGAGCAGTTCTTC.

The genes are TRBV24-1 and TRBJ1-2, with 10 bases that match TRBD1. This CDR3 has 16 residues. Germline trimming cut 2 bases from V and 5 bases from J; bases unmatched to any gene: 7. CDR1 KGHDR and CDR2 SFDVKD come from the germline V gene. CDR3 region: CATSDSRQGARYGYTF. The CDR3 DNA is TGTGCCACCAGTGATTCGCGACAGGGGGCCAGGTATGGCTACACCTTC.

This clonotype turned up a few times. The V gene is TRBV19, the J gene TRBJ1-3; D not certain. The CDR3 runs to 14 residues. The V gene lost 7 bases and the J gene lost 0 bases, with 10 bases spanning the gap. Looked up from germline, CDR1 is LNHDA and CDR2 is SQIVND (reference sequence). CDR3 sequence (DNA): TGTGCCAGTACCATTACCGGCTCTGGAAACACCATATATTTT. It codes for CASTITGSGNTIYF. Full variable domain (missing parts from reference TRBV19 and TRBJ1-3): DGGITQSPKYLFRKEGQNVTLSCEQNLNHDAMYWYRQDPGQGLRLIYYSQIVNDFQKGDIAEGYSVSREKKESFPLTVTSAQKNPTAFYLCASTITGSGNTIYFGEGSWLTVV.

This clonotype was observed a handful of times. For the CDR3, the DNA is TGTGCCAGCAGCTTGATCTCAGGGGGCGCGATCCCTGGGGCCAACGTCCTGACTTTC. Its protein product is CASSLISGGAIPGANVLTF. The genes are TRBV5-6 and TRBJ2-6; 8 bases fit TRBD1. Per the germline V gene, CDR1 is SGHDT and CDR2 is YYEEEE. The CDR3 is 19 residues long. V gave up 1 base and J gave up 2 bases; unmatched junction bases: 11.

The rearrangement links TRBV24-1 to TRBJ2-1; D is ambiguous. Germline V CDR1 and CDR2: KGHDR, SFDVKD. The CDR3 consists of 11 residues. Trimming stripped 5 bases from V and 6 bases from J, with 4 bases between. The CDR3 DNA reads TGTGCCACCAGTGTGTCCAATGAGCAGTTCTTC. Translating gives CATSVSNEQFF.

There are a few counts of this clonotype. The chain combines TRBV6-5 with TRBJ2-5; TRBD1 might be the D (7 bases). The V gene's germline CDR1 is MNHEY and CDR2 SVGAGI. The V gene lost 9 bases and the J gene lost 11 bases, with 28 bases spanning the gap. The CDR3 totals 15 residues. In DNA form, the CDR3 reads TGTGCCAGTACTCATTTTGTGACAGGGTCGGGAGAGCAGTACTTC. As protein: CASTHFVTGSGEQYF.

The CDR3 bases are TGCAGTGCTAGAGATAGGACTAGCGGACACTACAATGAGCAGTTCTTC. Translation: CSARDRTSGHYNEQFF. The chain has TRBV20-1 and TRBJ2-1; 10 bases line up with TRBD2. V lost 0 bases and J lost 3; bases outside the gene matches: 5. CDR1 and CDR2 (germline): DFQATT, SNEGSKA (reference sequence). The CDR3 sequence is 16 residues long.

This clonotype was picked up a small number of times. DNA of the CDR3: TGTGCCAGCACCTTAGGTGGGGGTAGCGGGAGCAGAAACATTCAGTACTTC. It specifies CASTLGGGSGSRNIQYF. This chain links TRBV12-3 or TRBV12-4 with TRBJ2-4, with 9 bases matching TRBD2. The V gene end was trimmed by 7 bases and the J gene end by 6 bases; junction bases not matched to a gene: 16. This CDR3 has 17 amino acids.

This clonotype turned up a few times. The rearrangement links TRBV27 to TRBJ2-1; possibly TRBD2 for D (6 bases). The germline V gene encodes CDR1 MNHEY and CDR2 SMNVEV (reference sequence). Trimming shortened V by 4 bases and J by 0 bases, and 13 bases separated the two germline ends. The CDR3 covers 16 residues. CDR3 amino acids: CASSSPSDRSYNEQFF. The CDR3 DNA reads TGTGCCAGCAGTTCTCCTAGCGATCGCTCCTACAATGAGCAGTTCTTC.

The rearrangement joins TRBV7-9 to TRBJ1-6; 9 nucleotides agree with TRBD1. With 5 bases clipped from V and 10 bases from J, the junction kept 9 bases outside the gene matches. CDR1 is SEHNR and CDR2 is FQNEAQ in the germline V gene (reference sequence). The CDR3 covers 15 residues. This CDR3 is CASSLGQGAISPLHF. CDR3 bases: TGTGCCAGCAGCCTGGGACAGGGCGCAATATCACCCCTCCACTTT.

This clonotype was detected a few times. This chain connects TRBV20-1 to TRBJ1-1; a possible D gene is TRBD1 (5 bases). Germline loops: CDR1 DFQATT, CDR2 SNEGSKA (reference sequence). V gave up 2 bases and J gave up 7 bases, with 17 bases separating them. The CDR3 extends over 14 amino acids. The CDR3 spells CSARRTPGGIEAFF. Written as DNA, the CDR3 is TGCAGTGCTAGAAGGACACCGGGAGGCATTGAAGCTTTCTTT.

The chain couples TRBV3-1 to TRBJ2-5; tentatively, D is TRBD2 (6 bases). Germline CDR1 is LGHDT and CDR2 is YNNKEL (reference sequence). This CDR3 contains 15 residues. Deletions cut 4 bases from V and 3 bases from J, with 15 bases between. CDR3 nucleotide sequence: TGTGCCAGCAGCCCCCCGGGAGCCAGAGAAGAGACCCAGTACTTC. It encodes CASSPPGAREETQYF.

This clonotype occurred a few times. Germline is not matched at one junction end, which may reflect a read error. The chain combines TRBV3-1 with TRBJ2-5; unclear D gene. The better agreement between TRBJ2-1 and the DNA end casts doubt on the J call. Looked up from germline, CDR1 is LGHDT and CDR2 is YNNKEL (reference sequence). The CDR3 covers 13 residues. This CDR3 reads CASSQAGYDEQFF. The CDR3, as DNA: TGTGCCAGCAGCCAAGCGGGCTACGATGAGCAGTTCTTC.

The gene calls are TRBV5-1 and TRBJ1-2; 9 bases match TRBD1. Germline-derived CDR1 and CDR2 are SGHRS and YFSETQ. V lost 3 bases to trimming and J lost 7 bases; unmatched junction nucleotides: 7. The CDR3 length is 14 residues. The CDR3 DNA follows: TGCGCCAGCAGCTACACAGGGGGCAGCGTTGGCTACACCTTC. Encoded protein: CASSYTGGSVGYTF.

The gene calls are TRBV24-1 and TRBJ2-1; D gene uncertain. The CDR3 is 15 residues long. V lost 1 base, J lost 7 bases, and 13 bases lay in between. Germline CDR1 reads KGHDR; CDR2 reads SFDVKD. CDR3 sequence (DNA): TGTGCCACCAGTGATTTTGAGGCCGGTCTTAATGAGCAGTTCTTC. Protein sequence: CATSDFEAGLNEQFF.

The genes are TRBV2 and TRBJ2-7; D perhaps matches TRBD1 (5 bases). Germline V gene data show CDR1 as SNHLY and CDR2 as FYNNEI. Deletions cut 3 bases from V and 0 bases from J, with 9 bases between. The CDR3 extends over 14 amino acids. The DNA of the CDR3 is TGTGCCAGCAGTGAGACCAGGGACTCCTACGAGCAGTACTTC. Amino acid sequence: CASSETRDSYEQYF. The full variable domain, with the rest looked up from reference TRBV2 and TRBJ2-7, is EPEVTQTPSHQVTQMGQEVILRCVPISNHLYFYWYRQILGQKVEFLVSFYNNEISEKSEIFDDQFSVERPDGSNFTLKIRSTKLEDSAMYFCASSETRDSYEQYFGPGTRLTVT.

This clonotype has more than one count but fewer than ten. J is TRBJ2-5 and V is TRBV29-1; 8 positions match TRBD2. Germline values: CDR1 SQVTM, CDR2 ANQGSEA. This CDR3 spans 12 amino acids. The junction had 6 bases not matched to a gene; V was cut back by 7 bases and J by 5 bases. The CDR3 is CSADSGIETQYF. The CDR3, as DNA: TGCAGCGCCGATAGCGGGATTGAGACCCAGTACTTC.

This clonotype has a handful of counts. The J gene is TRBJ2-7, the V gene TRBV11-2; the match to TRBD1 covers 7 bases. Germline V lookup: CDR1 SGHAT, CDR2 FQNNGV. The V and J ends lost 2 bases and 2 bases, in that order; junction bases with no gene match: 12. The CDR3 consists of 17 residues. The CDR3 DNA is TGTGCCAGCAGCTTAACTAAGATTGGACAGGAGACCTACGAGCAGTACTTC. Protein: CASSLTKIGQETYEQYF.

This clonotype was counted between two and nine times. The genes are TRBV7-9 and TRBJ2-4; D may be TRBD1 (5 bases). The CDR3 extends over 13 amino acids. Germline V lookup: CDR1 SEHNR, CDR2 FQNEAQ (reference sequence). V lost 5 bases and J lost 9, with 14 bases in between. The DNA for the CDR3 is TGTGCCAGCAGCCTCCAAGGGGAAGGCATTCAGTACTTC. Its translation: CASSLQGEGIQYF.

In nucleotides, the CDR3 is TGTGCCAGCAGCTGGGCCTCGGGCGAGCAGTACTTC. This codes for CASSWASGEQYF. The chain employs TRBV7-2 and TRBJ2-5; D not certain. The J call may be incorrect, as the DNA end agrees better with TRBJ2-7. CDR1 is SGHTA and CDR2 is FQGNSA in the germline V gene. This CDR3 has 12 amino acids.

In this sample, this clonotype turned up a few times. J is TRBJ2-3 and V is TRBV6-5, with D unresolved. CDR1 is MNHEY and CDR2 is SVGAGI in the germline V gene. V lost 0 bases, J lost 2 bases, and 15 bases lay in between. The CDR3 consists of 17 residues. The CDR3 coding sequence is TGTGCCAGCAGTTACTCGTCTGGACGTGGGGACACAGATACGCAGTATTTT. Amino acids: CASSYSSGRGDTDTQYF.

V is TRBV20-1 and J is TRBJ1-3, with TRBD1 matching 8 bases. Germline CDR1 DFQATT, CDR2 SNEGSKA (reference sequence). V lost 4 bases and J lost 4; bases outside the gene matches: 9. The CDR3 consists of 15 residues. The CDR3 sequence is CSATDLDRVGNTIYF. In nucleotides, the CDR3 is TGCAGTGCTACAGATTTGGACAGGGTGGGAAACACCATATATTTT.

This clonotype was seen more than once but under ten times. Written as DNA, the CDR3 is TGTGCCAGCAGCGACGGACAGACTATGAACACTGAAGCTTTCTTT. It translates to CASSDGQTMNTEAFF. The chain employs TRBV7-8 and TRBJ1-1; tentatively, D is TRBD1 (6 bases). The germline V and J ends were trimmed by 5 bases and 0 bases, with 13 bases remaining between them. The germline V gene encodes CDR1 SGHVS and CDR2 FQNEAQ. The CDR3 contains 15 residues.